Presented here are 5 T cell receptor beta chains from one specimen sequenced in a study of cytomegalovirus exposure and HLA in healthy donors. 13 Jbeta primers and 60 Vbeta primers were used for the PCR. Measured with immunoSEQ multiplex PCR; TCRdb has only the in-frame clones, and not every one. This sample has under 250,000 clones, with roughly four fifths found just once. The sample consisted of PBMCs. The receptors come from a woman aged 40-49 years in good health and CMV-seronegative.

This clone was found a few times. V is TRBV7-9 and J is TRBJ2-7; D not resolved. V gave up 5 bases and J gave up 0 bases, with 8 bases separating them. Germline V CDR1 and CDR2: SEHNR, FQNEAQ (reference sequence). The CDR3 contains 13 residues. The CDR3 sequence is CASSPLSSYEQYF. The CDR3 bases are TGTGCCAGCAGCCCCCTCAGCTCCTACGAGCAGTACTTC.

The chain combines TRBV5-1 with TRBJ1-1, with D possibly being TRBD1 (5 bases). Trimming pared 4 bases from V and 5 bases from J, leaving 15 bases between. The CDR3 contains 14 residues. In germline, CDR1 is SGHRS, CDR2 YFSETQ. The DNA for the CDR3 is TGCGCCAGCAGCACGGTGACAGTAAAAACTGAAGCTTTCTTT. This codes for CASSTVTVKTEAFF.

The gene calls are TRBV7-2 and TRBJ2-1, with TRBD2 matching over 9 bases. The CDR3 has 16 residues. CDR1 is SGHTA and CDR2 is FQGNSA in the germline V gene. The V gene end was trimmed by 1 base and the J gene end by 2 bases; junction bases not matched to a gene: 3. CDR3 sequence: CASSLEPSGTYNEQFF. CDR3 coding DNA: TGTGCCAGCAGCTTAGAACCTAGCGGGACCTACAATGAGCAGTTCTTC. The whole variable domain, remainder taken from reference TRBV7-2 and TRBJ2-1, is GAGVSQSPSNKVTEKGKDVELRCDPISGHTALYWYRQSLGQGLEFLIYFQGNSAPDKSGLPSDRFSAERTGGSVSTLTIQRTQQEDSAVYLCASSLEPSGTYNEQFFGPGTRLTVL.

CDR3 protein: CASGERTGVGQPQHF. The CDR3 DNA sequence: TGTGCCAGCGGGGAACGGACAGGGGTGGGCCAGCCCCAGCATTTT. The rearrangement joins TRBV2 to TRBJ1-5, with 9 bases aligning to TRBD1. Unmatched junction bases numbered 12, after V lost 8 bases and J lost 7 bases. The CDR3 is 15 residues long. Germline V gene lookup returns CDR1 SNHLY and CDR2 FYNNEI.

The chain employs TRBV18 and TRBJ1-2; TRBD1 is a possible D gene (6 bases). CDR1 is KGHSH and CDR2 is LQKENI in the germline V gene. CDR3 size: 14 residues. The V gene lost 2 bases and the J gene lost 4 bases, with 11 bases spanning the gap. CDR3 nucleotides: TGTGCCAGCTCACCAAAACAGGGTACCTATGGCTACACCTTC. Protein sequence: CASSPKQGTYGYTF.